A single TCR beta chain is shown here with its context. Cervical HPV DNA detected by MY09/MY11 PCR, typed by dot-blot. The table came from immunoSEQ multiplex PCR; TCRdb's copy has only in-frame clones and leaves some out. The repertoire table contains roughly 32,000 clones. These data come from a study of T cells in women clearing cervical HPV infection. Overall study context: Case blood drawn at lesion detection; control blood after infection cleared.

The clonotype was recovered from a woman aged 18-69 years with a cervical HPV16 infection that either progressed to CIN3+ or cleared (not recorded which). Input material: blood buffy coat.

The CDR3 bases that were read are TGTGCCAGCAGCCCCCGCTACCTCGAGAACGAG. Translation: CASSPRYLENE. From start to end, the CDR3 is CASSPRYLENEQYF. The chain joins TRBV5-4 to TRBJ2-7; D unresolved. The CDR3 extends 3 residues past the end of the read, so its final part is completed from the germline J gene. This CDR3 contains 14 residues. V lost 4 bases and J lost 5, with 16 bases in between. CDR1 and CDR2 (germline): SGHNT, YYREEE (reference sequence).